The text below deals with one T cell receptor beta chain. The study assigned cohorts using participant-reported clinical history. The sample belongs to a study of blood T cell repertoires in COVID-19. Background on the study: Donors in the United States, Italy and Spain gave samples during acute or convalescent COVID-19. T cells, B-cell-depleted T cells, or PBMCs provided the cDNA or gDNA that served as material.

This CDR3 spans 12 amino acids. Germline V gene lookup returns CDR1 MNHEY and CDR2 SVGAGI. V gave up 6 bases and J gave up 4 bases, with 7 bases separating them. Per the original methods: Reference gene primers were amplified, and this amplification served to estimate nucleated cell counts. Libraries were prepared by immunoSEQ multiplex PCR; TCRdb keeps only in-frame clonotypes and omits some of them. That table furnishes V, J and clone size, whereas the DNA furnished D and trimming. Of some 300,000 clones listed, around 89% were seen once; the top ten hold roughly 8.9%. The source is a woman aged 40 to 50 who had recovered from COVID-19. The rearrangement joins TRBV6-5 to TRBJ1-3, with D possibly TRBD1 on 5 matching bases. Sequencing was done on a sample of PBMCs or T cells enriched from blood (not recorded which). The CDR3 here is CASSSGGNTIYF. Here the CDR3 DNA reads TGTGCCAGCAGCTCAGGGGGAAACACCATATATTTT.